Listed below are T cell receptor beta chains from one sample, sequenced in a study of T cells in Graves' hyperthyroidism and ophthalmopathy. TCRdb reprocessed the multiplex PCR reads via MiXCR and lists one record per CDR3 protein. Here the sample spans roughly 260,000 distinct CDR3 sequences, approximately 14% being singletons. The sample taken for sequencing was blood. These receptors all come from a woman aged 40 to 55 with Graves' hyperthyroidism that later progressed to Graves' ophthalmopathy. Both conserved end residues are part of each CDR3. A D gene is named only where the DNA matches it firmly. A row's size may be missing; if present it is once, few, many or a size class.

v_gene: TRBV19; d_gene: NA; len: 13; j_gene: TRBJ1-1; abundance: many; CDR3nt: TGTGCCAGTAGTTCGGTGCGGGGAACTGAAGCTTTCTTT; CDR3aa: CASSSVRGTEAFF
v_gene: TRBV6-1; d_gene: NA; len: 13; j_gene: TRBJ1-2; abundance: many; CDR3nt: TGTGCCAGCAGTGAAACAAGGGTACAAGGCTACACCTTC; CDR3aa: CASSETRVQGYTF
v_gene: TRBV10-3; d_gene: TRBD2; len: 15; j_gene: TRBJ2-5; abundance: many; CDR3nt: TGTGCCATCAGTGACGGGCTAGCGGGCCTAGGGGCCCAGTACTTC; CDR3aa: CAISDGLAGLGAQYF
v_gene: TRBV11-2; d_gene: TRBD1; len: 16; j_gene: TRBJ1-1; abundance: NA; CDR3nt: TGTGCCAGCAGCCTCCGGACAGGGGGACGAGGCACTGAAGCTTTCTTT; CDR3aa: CASSLRTGGRGTEAFF
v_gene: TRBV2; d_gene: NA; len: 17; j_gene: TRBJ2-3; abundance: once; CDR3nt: TGTGCCAGCAGCGCTACAGGGATCCTCAAGCTGTCCGATACGCAGTATTTT; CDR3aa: CASSATGILKLSDTQYF
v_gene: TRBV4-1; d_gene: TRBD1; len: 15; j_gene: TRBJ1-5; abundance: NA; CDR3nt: TGCGCCAGCAGCCAAGTTGGACAGGTCAATCAGCCCCAGCATTTT; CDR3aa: CASSQVGQVNQPQHF
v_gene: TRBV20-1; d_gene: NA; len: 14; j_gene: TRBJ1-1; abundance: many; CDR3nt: TGCAGTGCTAGTATCGCAGGTAGTCACACTGAAGCTTTCTTT; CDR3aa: CSASIAGSHTEAFF
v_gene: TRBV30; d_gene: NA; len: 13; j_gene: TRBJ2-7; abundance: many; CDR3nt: TGTGCCTGGAAGGGACGGAGCTCCTACGAGCAGTACTTC; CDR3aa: CAWKGRSSYEQYF
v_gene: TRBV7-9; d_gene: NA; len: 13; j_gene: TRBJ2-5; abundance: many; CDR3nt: TGTGCCAGCAGCTCCGGGACCGGACCAACCCAGTACTTC; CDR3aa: CASSSGTGPTQYF
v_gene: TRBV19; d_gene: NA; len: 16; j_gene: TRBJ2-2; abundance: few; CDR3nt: TGTGCCAGTAGTATGAAGTCGACAGACTACACCGGGGAGCTGTTTTTT; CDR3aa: CASSMKSTDYTGELFF
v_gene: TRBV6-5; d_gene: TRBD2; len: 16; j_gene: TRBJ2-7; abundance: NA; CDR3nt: TGTGCCAGCAGTTACTCTTGGACTAGCGGGAGTGACGAGCAGTACTTC; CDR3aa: CASSYSWTSGSDEQYF
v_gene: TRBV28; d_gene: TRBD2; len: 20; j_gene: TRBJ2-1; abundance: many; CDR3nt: TGTGCCAGCAGTTTTCCCCGGGGGACTAGCGGGAGGACCCTATACAATGAGCAGTTCTTC; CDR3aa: CASSFPRGTSGRTLYNEQFF
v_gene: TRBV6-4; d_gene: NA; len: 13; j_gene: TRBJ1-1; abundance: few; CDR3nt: TGTGCCAGCAGTGGGATGGTTGGCGCTGAAGCTTTCTTT; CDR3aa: CASSGMVGAEAFF
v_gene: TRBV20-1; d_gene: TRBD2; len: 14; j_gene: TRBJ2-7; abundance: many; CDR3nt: TGCAGTACTCAAAGCACTAGCGGAACCTACGAGCAGTACTTC; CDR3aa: CSTQSTSGTYEQYF
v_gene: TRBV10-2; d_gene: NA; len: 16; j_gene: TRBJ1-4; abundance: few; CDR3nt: TGCGCCAGCAGTGAGGATAAAGGATCCCCTAATGAAAAACTGTTTTTT; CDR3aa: CASSEDKGSPNEKLFF
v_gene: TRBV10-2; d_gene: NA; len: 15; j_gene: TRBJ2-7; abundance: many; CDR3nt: TGCGCCAGCAAGCCCCGGAGGGATAGCTCCTACGAGCAGTACTTC; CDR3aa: CASKPRRDSSYEQYF
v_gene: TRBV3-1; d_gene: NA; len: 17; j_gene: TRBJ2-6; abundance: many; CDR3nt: TGTGCCAGCAGCCAAGTGCCCTTCAGCTCTGGGGCCAACGTCCTGACTTTC; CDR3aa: CASSQVPFSSGANVLTF